This TCR beta chain was identified during a study of molecular identifiers for immune sequencing clone quantification. Germline V lookup: CDR1 SGHAT, CDR2 FQNNGV. V was clipped by 1 base and J by 2 bases, with 13 bases between them. There are 16 residues in the CDR3. TCRdb analysed the PCR reads with MiXCR anew, one entry per CDR3 protein. The repertoire includes about 320,000 distinct CDR3 sequences, 20% to 25% of them detected once, and roughly 0.8% sits in the top ten. Naive CD8 T cells were sorted as CD8+CD4-CCR7+CD45RA+. This chain joins TRBV11-2 and TRBJ2-3, with D possibly matching TRBD2 (6 bases). The sample taken for sequencing was naive CD8+ T cells from blood, with Jurkat cell RNA spiked in. As to subset: FACS-sorted CD8+CD4-CCR7+CD45RA+ naive T cells. The receptor comes from a human donor in good health. Some libraries in this study had Jurkat cell RNA spiked in. CDR3 sequence reads: CASSLGGPGATDTQYF. The CDR3, as DNA: TGTGCCAGCAGCTTAGGGGGTCCGGGAGCCACAGATACGCAGTATTTT.